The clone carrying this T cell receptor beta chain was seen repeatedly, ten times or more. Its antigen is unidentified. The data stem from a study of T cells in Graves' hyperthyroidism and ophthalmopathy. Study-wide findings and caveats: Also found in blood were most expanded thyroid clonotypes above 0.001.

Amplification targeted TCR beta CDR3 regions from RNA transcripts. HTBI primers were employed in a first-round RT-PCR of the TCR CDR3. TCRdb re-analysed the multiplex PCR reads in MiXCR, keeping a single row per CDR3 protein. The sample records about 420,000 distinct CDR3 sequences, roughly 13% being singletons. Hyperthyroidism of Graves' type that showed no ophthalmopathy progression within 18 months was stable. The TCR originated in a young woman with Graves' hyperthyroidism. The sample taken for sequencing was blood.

The CDR3 sequence is CASISGQGYQPQHF. As DNA, the CDR3 is TGTGCCAGCATTTCGGGACAGGGTTATCAGCCCCAGCATTTT. The chain carries TRBV28 and TRBJ1-5, with 9 positions matching TRBD1. CDR1 is MDHEN and CDR2 is SYDVKM in the germline V gene. The length of the CDR3 is 14 residues. After removal of 7 bases from V and 5 bases from J, the junction contained 6 bases not matched to a gene.